Below, 18 T cell receptor beta chains from the same sample are listed, as sequenced in a study of T cells in localized non-small cell lung cancer. The data were produced by immunoSEQ multiplex PCR, yet TCRdb's version contains in-frame clones alone and is incomplete. This sample has some 30,000 clones; under 85% occur once, and the top ten carry less than 45%. The starting material was peripheral blood, obtained before any cancer treatment. These receptors originate from a male donor older than 55 with stage II squamous cell lung carcinoma.

This chain connects TRBV11-2 to TRBJ1-3; D call uncertain. Trimming took off 7 bases at V and 1 base at J, with 11 bases between the two ends. From germline, CDR1 is SGHAT and CDR2 FQNNGV. This CDR3 is 14 amino acids long. Written as DNA, the CDR3 is TGTGCCAGCACCAAGACAAGTTCTGGAAACACCATATATTTT. Its translation is CASTKTSSGNTIYF.

This rearrangement joins TRBV7-7 to TRBJ1-1; 10 bases line up with TRBD1. The germline V gene has CDR1 SSHAT and CDR2 FNYEAQ (reference sequence). The CDR3 length is 16 residues. With 2 bases clipped from V and 4 bases from J, the junction kept 7 bases outside the gene matches. CDR3 loop: CASSLPPGQGGTEAFF. The CDR3 DNA follows: TGTGCCAGCAGCTTACCCCCCGGACAGGGGGGCACTGAAGCTTTCTTT.

V and J are TRBV13 and TRBJ2-2, with D tentatively TRBD1 (5 bases). This CDR3 is built from 15 residues. Trimming stripped 5 bases from V and 6 bases from J, with 16 bases between. From germline, CDR1 is PRHDT and CDR2 FYEKMQ (reference sequence). The CDR3 DNA follows: TGTGCCAGCAGCGCGTTCGACAAGGGGTCCGGGGAGCTGTTTTTT. Residues: CASSAFDKGSGELFF.

This chain links TRBV28 with TRBJ2-7; 8 bases map to TRBD2. Trimming at V came to 8 bases and at J to 3 bases, leaving 12 bases not matched to a gene. The CDR3 has 15 residues. Germline V CDR1 and CDR2: MDHEN, SYDVKM. The CDR3 DNA reads as TGTGCCAGCCATCGAACGGGGGCGGGGGGCTACGAGCAGTACTTC. This sequence encodes CASHRTGAGGYEQYF.

Here the CDR3 reads CARGNRATYNEQFF. The CDR3 nucleotides read TGTGCCAGGGGGAACAGGGCCACCTACAATGAGCAGTTCTTC. The V call is TRBV19, the J call TRBJ2-1; possibly TRBD1 for D (6 bases). V lost 9 bases and J lost 2, with 14 bases in between. The CDR3 loop spans 14 amino acids. Germline loops: CDR1 LNHDA, CDR2 SQIVND (reference sequence).

The rearrangement joins TRBV7-8 to TRBJ2-3; D might be TRBD2 (6 bases). Germline V gene sequence: CDR1 SGHVS, CDR2 FQNEAQ. CDR3 length: 20 amino acids. V lost 0 bases, J lost 0 bases, and 22 bases lay in between. The CDR3 here is CASSLAETSLRRASTDTQYF. The CDR3 bases are TGTGCCAGCAGCTTAGCAGAGACTAGTTTAAGGCGGGCTAGCACAGATACGCAGTATTTT. Based on the CDR3 plus reference TRBV7-8 and TRBJ2-3, the full variable domain is GAGVSQSPRYKVAKRGQDVALRCDPISGHVSLFWYQQALGQGPEFLTYFQNEAQLDKSGLPSDRFFAERPEGSVSTLKIQRTQQEDSAVYLCASSLAETSLRRASTDTQYFGPGTRLTVL.

The gene calls are TRBV2 and TRBJ1-4; D uncertain. Germline CDR1 reads SNHLY; CDR2 reads FYNNEI. Trimming shortened V by 0 bases and J by 11 bases, and 10 bases separated the two germline ends. The CDR3 extends over 13 amino acids. The CDR3 spells CASSEAAGVKLFF. Here the CDR3 DNA reads TGTGCCAGCAGTGAAGCGGCCGGGGTGAAACTGTTTTTT.

This chain links TRBV11-3 with TRBJ2-1, with 12 nucleotides matching TRBD2. The trim removed 1 base at V and 9 bases at J, leaving 4 bases unmatched. The germline V gene encodes CDR1 SGHNT and CDR2 YENEEA. The CDR3 sequence is 15 residues long. The CDR3 sequence: CASSLGTSGASEQFF. The CDR3 nucleotides read TGTGCCAGCAGCTTAGGGACTAGCGGGGCCTCTGAGCAGTTCTTC.

This chain connects TRBV9 to TRBJ1-5; 11 positions match TRBD1. CDR1 is SGDLS, CDR2 YYNGEE, per germline. The CDR3 is 14 amino acids. With 3 bases clipped from V and 6 bases from J, the junction kept 2 bases outside the gene matches. As DNA, the CDR3 is TGTGCCAGCAGCGCCGGGACAGGGGGTCAGCCCCAGCATTTT. It yields the protein CASSAGTGGQPQHF.

A few counts support this clone. The chain carries TRBV14 and TRBJ2-1, with TRBD2 matching 10 bases. This CDR3 region has 15 residues. Germline CDR1 and CDR2: SGHDN and FVKESK. V lost 1 base, J lost 3 bases, and 0 bases stayed unmatched. The CDR3 here is CASSQGLAGYNEQFF. The CDR3 region has the DNA TGTGCCAGCAGCCAAGGACTAGCGGGCTACAATGAGCAGTTCTTC. The full variable domain, in which reference TRBV14 and TRBJ2-1 provide the parts outside the CDR3, is EAGVTQFPSHSVIEKGQTVTLRCDPISGHDNLYWYRRVMGKEIKFLLHFVKESKQDESGMPNNRFLAERTGGTYSTLKVQPAELEDSGVYFCASSQGLAGYNEQFFGPGTRLTVL.

V and J are TRBV28 and TRBJ1-4; TRBD1 agrees at 10 bases. The CDR3 loop spans 16 amino acids. The V gene's germline CDR1 is MDHEN and CDR2 SYDVKM. The V and J ends lost 7 bases and 2 bases, in that order; junction bases with no gene match: 7. The CDR3 DNA reads TGTGCCAGCACGACAGGGGGCGCAGGTACTAATGAAAAACTGTTTTTT. This translates into CASTTGGAGTNEKLFF.

The chain carries TRBV5-4 and TRBJ2-7, with TRBD1 identical over 7 bases. The CDR3 extends over 14 amino acids. The J segment lost 0 bases and the V segment lost 4 bases, leaving 4 bases of the junction unmatched. Per the germline V gene, CDR1 is SGHNT and CDR2 is YYREEE (reference sequence). CDR3 bases: TGTGCCAGCAGCGTACAGGGGTACTCCTACGAGCAGTACTTC. As protein: CASSVQGYSYEQYF.

The rearrangement joins TRBV7-8 to TRBJ2-5; D might be TRBD2 (5 bases). The germline CDR1 and CDR2 sequences are SGHVS and FQNEAQ. CDR3 size: 15 residues. V lost 3 bases, J lost 2 bases, and 13 bases lay in between. The CDR3 region has the DNA TGTGCCAGCAGCTTGAGGCGGGCGTGGCAAGAGACCCAGTACTTC. Its protein is CASSLRRAWQETQYF.

The rearrangement uses TRBV5-6 and TRBJ2-7, with 8 bases lining up with TRBD1. The germline CDR1 and CDR2 sequences are SGHDT and YYEEEE. The CDR3 is made up of 15 amino acids. Trimming at V came to 4 bases and at J to 5 bases, leaving 11 bases not matched to a gene. This CDR3 reads CASSDSRTGIDEQYF. The CDR3 nucleotides are TGTGCCAGCAGCGACTCAAGGACAGGGATCGACGAGCAGTACTTC. Based on the CDR3 plus reference TRBV5-6 and TRBJ2-7, the full variable domain is DAGVTQSPTHLIKTRGQQVTLRCSPKSGHDTVSWYQQALGQGPQFIFQYYEEEERQRGNFPDRFSGHQFPNYSSELNVNALLLGDSALYLCASSDSRTGIDEQYFGPGTRLTVT.

This clone was found a few times. The J gene is TRBJ2-5, the V gene TRBV6-5, with 8 bases aligning to TRBD2. Germline V gene data show CDR1 as MNHEY and CDR2 as SVGAGI. Losses at the gene ends were 5 bases for V and 5 bases for J; bases not matched to a gene: 10. This CDR3 spans 15 amino acids. The CDR3 DNA is TGTGCCAGCAGTCCCTACCGACGGGGGGGCGAGACCCAGTACTTC. Translation: CASSPYRRGGETQYF.

V usage is TRBV27 and J usage is TRBJ1-1, with D unresolved. Germline V lookup: CDR1 MNHEY, CDR2 SMNVEV (reference sequence). This CDR3 has 11 residues. The V end was cut by 11 bases, the J end by 7 bases, with 14 bases between. Written as DNA, the CDR3 is TGTGCCCGGCCCCTGTGCGATGAAGCTTTCTTT. Amino acid sequence: CARPLCDEAFF.

The genes are TRBV7-8 and TRBJ1-5; D is perhaps TRBD1 (6 bases). CDR1 is SGHVS, CDR2 FQNEAQ, per germline. The CDR3 spans 16 residues. V lost 4 bases to trimming and J lost 6 bases, with 19 bases between them. This CDR3 is CASSSAGQKPGQPQHF. The CDR3 nucleotides read TGTGCCAGCAGCTCAGCGGGACAAAAACCCGGTCAGCCCCAGCATTTT.

This clone was seen more than once but under ten times. The chain recombines TRBV5-1 with TRBJ2-6; 13 nucleotides agree with TRBD2. Germline assignment: CDR1 SGHRS and CDR2 YFSETQ. The CDR3 sequence is 17 residues long. V lost 8 bases and J lost 4; bases outside the gene matches: 9. The CDR3 DNA reads as TGCGCCAGTGGGGCCGGGACTAGCGGGGTCGGGGCCAACGTCCTGACTTTC. It specifies CASGAGTSGVGANVLTF. The full variable domain, in which reference TRBV5-1 and TRBJ2-6 provide the parts outside the CDR3, is KAGVTQTPRYLIKTRGQQVTLSCSPISGHRSVSWYQQTPGQGLQFLFEYFSETQRNKGNFPGRFSGRQFSNSRSEMNVSTLELGDSALYLCASGAGTSGVGANVLTFGAGSRLTVL.